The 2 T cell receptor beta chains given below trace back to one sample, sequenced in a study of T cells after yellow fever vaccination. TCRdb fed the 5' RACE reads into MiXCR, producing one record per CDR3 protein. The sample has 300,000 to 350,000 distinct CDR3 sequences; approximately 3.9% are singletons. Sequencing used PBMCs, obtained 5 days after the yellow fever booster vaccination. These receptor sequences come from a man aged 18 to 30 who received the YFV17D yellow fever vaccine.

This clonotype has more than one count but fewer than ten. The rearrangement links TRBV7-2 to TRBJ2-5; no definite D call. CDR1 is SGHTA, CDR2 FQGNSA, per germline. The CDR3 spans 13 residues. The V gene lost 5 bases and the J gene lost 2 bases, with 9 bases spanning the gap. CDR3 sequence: CASSVRHQETQYF. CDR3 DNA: TGTGCCAGCAGCGTCCGGCATCAAGAGACCCAGTACTTC. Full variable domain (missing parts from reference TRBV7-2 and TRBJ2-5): GAGVSQSPSNKVTEKGKDVELRCDPISGHTALYWYRQSLGQGLEFLIYFQGNSAPDKSGLPSDRFSAERTGGSVSTLTIQRTQQEDSAVYLCASSVRHQETQYFGPGTRLLVL.

The CDR3 DNA sequence: TGCAGTGCAGAGGGGCAGGGGTTGCCCTACGAGCAGTACTTC. Residues: CSAEGQGLPYEQYF. The genes are TRBV20-1 and TRBJ2-7, with a possible D match to TRBD1 (6 bases). Trimming cost V 6 bases and J 2 bases, with 17 bases left between them. Germline CDR1 DFQATT, CDR2 SNEGSKA (reference sequence). The CDR3 is 14 residues long.